A single sample gave rise to the 25 T cell receptor beta chains below, sequenced in a study of PD-L1 blockade in urothelial cancer. Sequencing used immunoSEQ multiplex PCR; TCRdb keeps in-frame clones, though not all of them. The table records about 63,000 clones, about four fifths of them present only once. Noted time point: pretreatment peripheral blood. The sample in question was PBMCs, obtained around atezolizumab (anti-PD-L1) treatment. Source of these receptors: a man between 65 and 79 years old with urothelial cancer.

The chain has TRBV6-6 and TRBJ2-7, with 7 bases lining up with TRBD1. Germline V gene sequence: CDR1 MNHNY, CDR2 SVGAGI (reference sequence). J gave up 7 bases and V 6 bases, and 9 bases lay outside the gene matches. This CDR3 contains 13 residues. CDR3 sequence (DNA): TGTGCCAGCAGCCCCGACAGGGTGCAAGAGCAGTACTTC. It is translated as CASSPDRVQEQYF.

The chain is built from TRBV25-1 and TRBJ2-5; 7 bases are a match to TRBD1. V shed 8 bases, J shed 3 bases, and the junction held 6 bases outside the gene matches. Germline V CDR1 and CDR2: MGHDK, SYGVNS. The CDR3 is 13 amino acids. CDR3: CASLRGTEETQYF. The CDR3 region has the DNA TGTGCCAGCCTTAGAGGGACAGAAGAGACCCAGTACTTC.

CDR3 in amino acids: CASYRNRNTEAFF. The CDR3 bases are TGTGCCAGCTACAGAAATCGAAACACTGAAGCTTTCTTT. This rearrangement joins TRBV28 to TRBJ1-1, with D unresolved. The CDR3 sequence is 13 residues long. CDR1 and CDR2 (germline): MDHEN, SYDVKM. Trimming took off 8 bases at V and 2 bases at J, with 12 bases between the two ends.

The rearrangement uses TRBV27 and TRBJ2-7; 7 nucleotides align to TRBD2. Germline values: CDR1 MNHEY, CDR2 SMNVEV (reference sequence). The CDR3 totals 15 residues. After removal of 5 bases from V and 4 bases from J, the junction contained 11 bases not matched to a gene. As DNA, the CDR3 is TGTGCCAGCAGTCCCCTCGCGGGAGAGGGGTACGAGCAGTACTTC. This sequence encodes CASSPLAGEGYEQYF.

The DNA for the CDR3 is TGTGCCAGCAGTGGACTATCAGAGCAGTTCTTC. Translating it yields CASSGLSEQFF. The chain carries TRBV2 and TRBJ2-1, with TRBD2 as a possible D gene (5 bases). V lost 4 bases and J lost 10, with 8 bases in between. The germline V gene has CDR1 SNHLY and CDR2 FYNNEI. CDR3 length: 11 amino acids. The full variable domain, in which reference TRBV2 and TRBJ2-1 provide the parts outside the CDR3, is EPEVTQTPSHQVTQMGQEVILRCVPISNHLYFYWYRQILGQKVEFLVSFYNNEISEKSEIFDDQFSVERPDGSNFTLKIRSTKLEDSAMYFCASSGLSEQFFGPGTRLTVL.

The CDR3 DNA follows: TGTGCCAGCAGCGCCCCCCTCGAGAGCGGTAATTCACCCCTCCACTTT. This encodes CASSAPLESGNSPLHF. This sequence joins TRBV5-6 and TRBJ1-6, with no clear D. Deletions cut 4 bases from V and 6 bases from J, with 17 bases between. CDR1 is SGHDT and CDR2 is YYEEEE in the germline V gene. The CDR3 has 16 residues.

The chain recombines TRBV11-2 with TRBJ1-1; TRBD1 matches 7 bases. CDR3 length equals 13 residues. With 4 bases clipped from V and 4 bases from J, the junction kept 3 bases outside the gene matches. Germline-derived CDR1 and CDR2 are SGHAT and FQNNGV. In DNA form, the CDR3 reads TGTGCCAGCAGCTCGTCAGGGGGCACTGAAGCTTTCTTT. Residues: CASSSSGGTEAFF.

V and J are TRBV19 and TRBJ2-1; TRBD2 matches 11 bases. The CDR3 runs 17 residues. V lost 1 base, J lost 4 bases, and 6 bases stayed unmatched. The germline CDR1 and CDR2 sequences are LNHDA and SQIVND (reference sequence). The CDR3 DNA reads TGTGCCAGTAGTATAGGCCCTAGCGGGGGGACTTACAATGAGCAGTTCTTC. It translates to CASSIGPSGGTYNEQFF. The full variable domain, rest sourced from reference TRBV19 and TRBJ2-1, is DGGITQSPKYLFRKEGQNVTLSCEQNLNHDAMYWYRQDPGQGLRLIYYSQIVNDFQKGDIAEGYSVSREKKESFPLTVTSAQKNPTAFYLCASSIGPSGGTYNEQFFGPGTRLTVL.

This clone has a handful of counts. The DNA for the CDR3 is TGCGCCAGCAGCACCGACAGAGCCAAAAACATTCAGTACTTC. It codes for CASSTDRAKNIQYF. V and J are TRBV5-1 and TRBJ2-4; D perhaps matches TRBD1 (5 bases). The CDR3 sequence is 14 residues long. V shed 4 bases and J shed 0 bases, with 8 bases lying between them. The germline V gene has CDR1 SGHRS and CDR2 YFSETQ. Together with reference TRBV5-1 and TRBJ2-4, the CDR3 gives the full variable domain: KAGVTQTPRYLIKTRGQQVTLSCSPISGHRSVSWYQQTPGQGLQFLFEYFSETQRNKGNFPGRFSGRQFSNSRSEMNVSTLELGDSALYLCASSTDRAKNIQYFGAGTRLSVL.

The chain carries TRBV14 and TRBJ2-5; D remains unclear. Germline V gene sequence: CDR1 SGHDN, CDR2 FVKESK. V shed 3 bases and J shed 9 bases, with 14 bases lying between them. CDR3 length: 13 residues. CDR3 bases: TGTGCCAGCAGCCAGACGGGTTTTACGCCCCAGTACTTC. Translation: CASSQTGFTPQYF.

This chain's CDR3 is CASSSQGGLLRGYTF. As DNA, the CDR3 is TGTGCCAGCAGCTCACAGGGGGGCCTTTTGCGGGGCTACACCTTC. This chain links TRBV5-6 with TRBJ1-2, with 8 bases fitting TRBD1. Germline V gene sequence: CDR1 SGHDT, CDR2 YYEEEE. This CDR3 is built from 15 residues. Trimming at V came to 3 bases and at J to 8 bases, leaving 12 bases not matched to a gene.

This CDR3 is CASSLGTGAQLSGANVLTF. CDR3 sequence (DNA): TGTGCCAGCAGCTTGGGGACAGGGGCACAACTCTCTGGGGCCAACGTCCTGACTTTC. The J gene is TRBJ2-6, the V gene TRBV5-6, with 9 bases aligning to TRBD1. V was pared by 0 bases and J by 0 bases, with 7 bases of the junction left unmatched. This CDR3 is 19 amino acids long. Looked up from germline, CDR1 is SGHDT and CDR2 is YYEEEE.

The chain combines TRBV11-2 with TRBJ2-3, with TRBD2 as a possible D gene (7 bases). The CDR3 runs 17 residues. Germline V gene lookup returns CDR1 SGHAT and CDR2 FQNNGV. With 3 bases removed from V and 4 bases from J, the gap between germline ends came to 20 bases. CDR3 amino acids: CASSFLLSRGRSDTQYF. CDR3 nucleotides: TGTGCCAGCAGCTTTCTTTTGTCGCGGGGGCGATCAGATACGCAGTATTTT. The full variable domain, rest sourced from reference TRBV11-2 and TRBJ2-3, is EAGVAQSPRYKIIEKRQSVAFWCNPISGHATLYWYQQILGQGPKLLIQFQNNGVVDDSQLPKDRFSAERLKGVDSTLKIQPAKLEDSAVYLCASSFLLSRGRSDTQYFGPGTRLTVL.

This chain joins TRBV4-1 and TRBJ2-3; TRBD2 matches at 9 bases. J gave up 7 bases and V 0 bases, and 5 bases lay outside the gene matches. The CDR3 has 15 residues. Germline V lookup: CDR1 MGHRA, CDR2 YSYEKL. CDR3: CASSQERRGGNTQYF. The CDR3, as DNA: TGCGCCAGCAGCCAAGAAAGGCGGGGGGGCAATACGCAGTATTTT.

The V and J genes are TRBV7-9 and TRBJ1-1; 9 bases agree with TRBD1. Per germline, CDR1 SEHNR and CDR2 FQNEAQ (reference sequence). Trimming cost V 5 bases and J 10 bases; bases outside gene matches: 23. The CDR3 extends over 18 amino acids. The CDR3 sequence is CASSPRVVQGAGVDSAFF. CDR3 DNA: TGTGCCAGCAGCCCAAGGGTCGTACAGGGGGCGGGGGTAGATTCAGCTTTCTTT.

The chain combines TRBV6-5 with TRBJ1-2; TRBD1 matches 9 bases. V lost 4 bases and J lost 8; bases outside the gene matches: 11. Per germline, CDR1 MNHEY and CDR2 SVGAGI. The CDR3 loop spans 15 amino acids. Written as DNA, the CDR3 is TGTGCCAGCAGTTTATCCCGGGACAGGGCGGGCGGCTACACCTTC. This codes for CASSLSRDRAGGYTF.

This clone has a handful of counts. The CDR3 bases are TGCGCCAGCAGCTTGCGGCGGGGGCCGGACAATGAGCAGTTCTTC. This sequence encodes CASSLRRGPDNEQFF. This rearrangement joins TRBV5-1 to TRBJ2-1, with a weak D call TRBD2 (7 bases). In germline, CDR1 is SGHRS, CDR2 YFSETQ. V was clipped by 1 base and J by 5 bases, with 13 bases between them. There are 15 residues in the CDR3. The whole variable domain, remainder taken from reference TRBV5-1 and TRBJ2-1, is KAGVTQTPRYLIKTRGQQVTLSCSPISGHRSVSWYQQTPGQGLQFLFEYFSETQRNKGNFPGRFSGRQFSNSRSEMNVSTLELGDSALYLCASSLRRGPDNEQFFGPGTRLTVL.

A few counts support this clone. The V call is TRBV30, the J call TRBJ1-5; tentative D call: TRBD1 (5 bases). Between the trimmed V and J ends, which lost 0 bases and 2 bases, there was a span of 11 bases. Germline V gene lookup returns CDR1 GTSNPN and CDR2 SVGIG (reference sequence). This CDR3 contains 15 residues. The CDR3 region has the DNA TGTGCCTGGAGTGTAACCGGGACTCGCAATCAGCCCCAGCATTTT. Translating gives CAWSVTGTRNQPQHF.

This chain connects TRBV5-1 to TRBJ2-3; TRBD2 aligns across 11 bases. The CDR3 has 16 amino acids. V was pared by 5 bases and J by 2 bases, with 7 bases of the junction left unmatched. Germline assignment: CDR1 SGHRS and CDR2 YFSETQ. The CDR3 protein is CASRDSGGVLTDTQYF. DNA of the CDR3: TGCGCCAGCAGGGATAGCGGGGGGGTCCTCACAGATACGCAGTATTTT.

V gene TRBV5-4 combines with J gene TRBJ2-3; 12 positions agree with TRBD2. Germline CDR1 reads SGHNT; CDR2 reads YYREEE (reference sequence). This CDR3 spans 15 amino acids. V was clipped by 4 bases and J by 4 bases; unmatched bases: 4. The CDR3 DNA reads TGTGCCAGCAGCGAGACTAGCGGGAGCCCAGATACGCAGTATTTT. Translated: CASSETSGSPDTQYF.

This clone came up once. This rearrangement joins TRBV11-3 to TRBJ2-1; TRBD2 might be the D (6 bases). V lost 5 bases and J 4 bases, leaving 18 bases between the germline ends. CDR3 length: 16 residues. Germline lookup yields CDR1 SGHNT and CDR2 YENEEA. The CDR3 sequence is CASSPRTGDSYNEQFF. The CDR3 region has the DNA TGTGCCAGCAGCCCCCGAACGGGAGACTCTTACAATGAGCAGTTCTTC. Variable domain in full (rest from reference TRBV11-3 and TRBJ2-1): EAGVVQSPRYKIIEKKQPVAFWCNPISGHNTLYWYLQNLGQGPELLIRYENEEAVDDSQLPKDRFSAERLKGVDSTLKIQPAELGDSAVYLCASSPRTGDSYNEQFFGPGTRLTVL.

The CDR3: CASSLGEVVTGRATEAFF. CDR3 DNA sequence: TGCGCCAGCAGCTTGGGAGAGGTCGTTACAGGGCGGGCCACTGAAGCTTTCTTT. V usage is TRBV5-1 and J usage is TRBJ1-1; maybe TRBD1 (6 bases). V was shortened by 0 bases and J by 4 bases, with 22 bases between the two germline ends. Germline V lookup: CDR1 SGHRS, CDR2 YFSETQ. There are 18 residues in the CDR3.

This clone has a handful of counts. This sequence joins TRBV6-1 and TRBJ1-4, with a tentative D call TRBD1 (6 bases). The CDR3 is made up of 15 amino acids. Germline V gene sequence: CDR1 MNHNS, CDR2 SASEGT. V was clipped by 2 bases and J by 5 bases, with 12 bases between them. The CDR3: CASSELGQQNEKLFF. In DNA, the CDR3 is TGTGCCAGCAGTGAATTAGGACAGCAAAATGAAAAACTGTTTTTT.

This rearrangement joins TRBV12-5 to TRBJ2-3; 8 positions agree with TRBD2. CDR1 LGHNT and CDR2 FRNRAP come from the germline V gene. Trimming removed 1 base from V and 2 bases from J; junction bases left unmatched: 8. CDR3 size: 17 residues. The CDR3 loop is CASGLGRSGSLTDTQYF. CDR3 nucleotide sequence: TGTGCTAGTGGTTTGGGCCGGAGCGGGAGCCTCACAGATACGCAGTATTTT. The entire variable domain, with the rest obtained from reference TRBV12-5 and TRBJ2-3, is as follows: DARVTQTPRHKVTEMGQEVTMRCQPILGHNTVFWYRQTMMQGLELLAYFRNRAPLDDSGMPKDRFSAEMPDATLATLKIQPSEPRDSAVYFCASGLGRSGSLTDTQYFGPGTRLTVL.

V gene TRBV7-8 combines with J gene TRBJ2-7; a possible D gene is TRBD2 (6 bases). The V gene's germline CDR1 is SGHVS and CDR2 FQNEAQ. Trimming shortened V by 5 bases and J by 6 bases, and 17 bases separated the two germline ends. The CDR3 covers 14 residues. This CDR3 reads CASSPGRPSAEQYF. The DNA of the CDR3 is TGTGCCAGCAGCCCCGGGAGACCTTCTGCCGAGCAGTACTTC.